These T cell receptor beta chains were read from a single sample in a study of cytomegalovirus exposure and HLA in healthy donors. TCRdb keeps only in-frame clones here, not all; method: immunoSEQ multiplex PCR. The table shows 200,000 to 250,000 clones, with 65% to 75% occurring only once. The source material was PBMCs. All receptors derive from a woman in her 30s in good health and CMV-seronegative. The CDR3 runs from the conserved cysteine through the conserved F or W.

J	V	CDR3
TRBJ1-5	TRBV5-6	CASGLGGQDNQPQHF
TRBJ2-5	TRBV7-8	CASSLGAGVGETQYF
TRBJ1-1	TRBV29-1	CSAPTGQNTEAFF
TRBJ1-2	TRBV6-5	CASTEGQGTNYGYTF
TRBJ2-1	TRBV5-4	CASGTSGYNEQFF
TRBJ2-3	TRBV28	CASSFSGLTDTQYF
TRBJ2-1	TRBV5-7	CASSLEGGSYNEQFF
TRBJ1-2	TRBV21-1	CASSKGRTGTWGYTF
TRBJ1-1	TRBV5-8	CASSRDRGKNTEAFF
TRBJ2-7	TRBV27	CASSLSPGEVGGEQYF
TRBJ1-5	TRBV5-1	CASSPGQGDQPQHF
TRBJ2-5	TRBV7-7	CASSPARGETQYF
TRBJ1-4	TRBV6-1	CASSELRLKLFF
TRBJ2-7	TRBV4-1	CASSHTRDRGTYEQYF
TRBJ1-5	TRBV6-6	CASSPDMVSNQPQHF
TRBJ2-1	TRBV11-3	CASSFPSLLGGTVNEQFF
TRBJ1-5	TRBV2	CASSVGTVPGQPQHF
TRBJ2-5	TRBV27	CASSLQGEETQYF
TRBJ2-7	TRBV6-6	CASRTGTSSYEQYF
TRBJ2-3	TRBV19	CASTRDIFTDTQYF
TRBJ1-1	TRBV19	CASRTTGQGGTEAFF
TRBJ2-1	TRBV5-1	CASSFRTSGRLSDEQFF
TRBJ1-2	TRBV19	CASSRQGANKVYGYTF
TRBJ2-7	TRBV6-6	CATSPLAGEYEQYF
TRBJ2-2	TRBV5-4	CASSFSETGYTGELFF
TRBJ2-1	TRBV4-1	CASSQYFLARREGHNEQFF
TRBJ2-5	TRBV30	CAWSNGYQETQYF
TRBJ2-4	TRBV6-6	CASSPGLAGVINIQYF
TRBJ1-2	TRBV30	CAWSGAGVYGYTF
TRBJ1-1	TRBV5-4	CASSLRGSPEAFF
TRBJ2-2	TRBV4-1	CASSQEYSGGVTGELFF
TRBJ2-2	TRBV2	CASSPSGTGAWLFF
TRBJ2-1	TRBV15	CATSSEAGGAYNEQFF
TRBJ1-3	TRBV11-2	CASSPRQVLSGNTIYF
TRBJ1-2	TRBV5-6	CASSRGTGGYRGGYTF
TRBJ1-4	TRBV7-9	CASSLGAATNEKLFF
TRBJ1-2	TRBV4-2	CASSPLQGSSYGYTF
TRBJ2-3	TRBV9	CASSEGRLAGADTQYF
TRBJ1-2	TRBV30	CAWVPHRTGDVGYTF
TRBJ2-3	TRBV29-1	CSSSSGVSDTQYF
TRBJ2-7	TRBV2	CASTGLETYEQYF
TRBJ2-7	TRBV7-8	CASSRLATYEQYF
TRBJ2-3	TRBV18	CASSGRTSGIQGDTQYF
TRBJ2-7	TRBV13	CASSTRQGFSYEQYF
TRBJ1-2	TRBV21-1	CASSKLDRGNYGYTF
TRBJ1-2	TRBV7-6	CASRQDRNYGYTF
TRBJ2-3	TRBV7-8	CASSPTGGEVDTQYF
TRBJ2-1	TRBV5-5	CASSLAGGSHNEQFF
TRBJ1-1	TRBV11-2	CASSALQGLGTEAFF
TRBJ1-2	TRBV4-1	CASSQGAKSYGYTF
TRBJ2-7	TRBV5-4	CASSSVVNEQYF
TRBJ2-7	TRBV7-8	CASSLGSTNQNYEQYF
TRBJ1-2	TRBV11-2	CASSLGWEAYGYTF
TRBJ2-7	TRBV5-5	CASSLEGAGGQYF
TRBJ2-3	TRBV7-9	CASSLSGGPPDIQYF
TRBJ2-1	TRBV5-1	CASSEDLGEQFF